The 9 T cell receptor beta chains in this list originate from one sample, sequenced in a study of shared clonotypes between healthy human individuals. TCRdb keeps only in-frame clones here, not all; method: immunoSEQ multiplex PCR. The data hold about 480,000 clones, with about four fifths observed a single time. The sample was PBMCs. Receptors originate from a woman in her thirties or forties in good health. Some clones in this sample may be carry-over from other donors' samples.

The chain uses TRBV4-2 and TRBJ2-5; D gene ambiguous. The germline V gene has CDR1 LGHNA and CDR2 YNFKEQ. Between the trimmed V and J ends, which lost 0 bases and 2 bases, there was a span of 13 bases. The CDR3 runs to 16 residues. CDR3 amino acids: CASSQEGPGSQETQYF. The CDR3 DNA is TGTGCCAGCAGCCAAGAAGGGCCGGGCTCACAAGAGACCCAGTACTTC.

A single count supports this clone. The CDR3 region is CASSLGLSSGRSTDTQYF. CDR3 DNA sequence: TGTGCCAGCAGCTTAGGGTTGTCTAGCGGGAGGAGCACAGATACGCAGTATTTT. The chain uses TRBV7-9 and TRBJ2-3, with TRBD2 matching over 11 bases. Trimming cost V 1 base and J 0 bases; bases outside gene matches: 6. Germline lookup yields CDR1 SEHNR and CDR2 FQNEAQ (reference sequence). The length of the CDR3 is 18 residues.

Worth noting for this clone: Other DNA sequences within the sample encode an identical CDR3. The J gene is TRBJ2-3, the V gene TRBV9; no clear D. The CDR3 is made up of 13 amino acids. Trimming removed 0 bases from V and 5 bases from J, with 7 bases in between. Germline V CDR1 and CDR2: SGDLS, YYNGEE. Written as DNA, the CDR3 is TGTGCCAGCAGCGTAGCGGCAAGAGATACGCAGTATTTT. Translation: CASSVAARDTQYF.

This sequence joins TRBV12-2 and TRBJ2-1; the DNA was not used to check the table's D call, TRBD2. TRBV12-2 is classified as a pseudogene. The CDR3 covers 15 residues. The CDR3 DNA reads TGTGCAAGTCGCACGTCGGGGGTGAGCCCCCATGAGCAGTTCTTC. Its translation: CASRTSGVSPHEQFF.

This clone came up once. The chain uses TRBV19 and TRBJ1-1; possible D gene TRBD1, 6 bases. Trimming left V 7 bases short and J 4 bases short, with 16 bases between. CDR3 length: 14 amino acids. Germline assignment: CDR1 LNHDA and CDR2 SQIVND (reference sequence). Written as DNA, the CDR3 is TGTGCCAGTACTTTTTCTCAAGGGGGCACTGAAGCTTTCTTT. This codes for CASTFSQGGTEAFF. The entire variable domain, with the rest obtained from reference TRBV19 and TRBJ1-1, is as follows: DGGITQSPKYLFRKEGQNVTLSCEQNLNHDAMYWYRQDPGQGLRLIYYSQIVNDFQKGDIAEGYSVSREKKESFPLTVTSAQKNPTAFYLCASTFSQGGTEAFFGQGTRLTVV.

The chain carries TRBV18 and TRBJ2-3; 7 bases align to TRBD2. J gave up 2 bases and V 0 bases, and 11 bases lay outside the gene matches. The CDR3 is 18 amino acids. Germline V lookup: CDR1 KGHSH, CDR2 LQKENI. CDR3 bases: TGTGCCAGCTCACCACCCGCCACACCTAGCGGAGCCACAGATACGCAGTATTTT. Translating gives CASSPPATPSGATDTQYF.

J is TRBJ2-7 and V is TRBV13; the D gene is possibly TRBD2 (6 bases). V lost 5 bases to trimming and J lost 2 bases, with 16 bases between them. Germline V gene data show CDR1 as PRHDT and CDR2 as FYEKMQ (reference sequence). The CDR3 sequence is 15 residues long. CDR3 DNA sequence: TGTGCCAGCAGCCTGCCTAGCGAAGGGCCCTACGAGCAGTACTTC. Translating gives CASSLPSEGPYEQYF.

This chain connects TRBV27 to TRBJ1-5, with 7 nucleotides matching TRBD1. The CDR3 sequence is 15 residues long. J was trimmed by 5 bases and V by 5 bases; bases with no gene match: 9. The V gene's germline CDR1 is MNHEY and CDR2 SMNVEV (reference sequence). The DNA of the CDR3 is TGTGCCAGCAGTCTCAGGGGGGGGCCTGATCAGCCCCAGCATTTT. Its protein product is CASSLRGGPDQPQHF.

This clone has only a few counts. The chain employs TRBV15 and TRBJ2-7; D is undetermined. There are 15 residues in the CDR3. Trimming removed 0 bases from V and 0 bases from J, with 9 bases in between. Germline V lookup: CDR1 LNHNV, CDR2 YYDKDF (reference sequence). The CDR3 loop reads CATSRDNRLSYEQYF. CDR3 DNA sequence: TGTGCCACCAGCAGAGATAACCGGCTCTCCTACGAGCAGTACTTC. The variable domain in full, completed from reference TRBV15 and TRBJ2-7, reads DAMVIQNPRYQVTQFGKPVTLSCSQTLNHNVMYWYQQKSSQAPKLLFHYYDKDFNNEADTPDNFQSRRPNTSFCFLDIRSPGLGDTAMYLCATSRDNRLSYEQYFGPGTRLTVT.